The entry that follows covers one T cell receptor beta chain sequence. Its specificity is not known. Trimming removed 0 bases from V and 4 bases from J, with 10 bases in between. This CDR3 has 14 amino acids. CDR1 is SGDLS, CDR2 YYNGEE, per germline. The data originate from a study of cytomegalovirus exposure and HLA in healthy donors. Study conclusions and caveats: Reported performance of the classifier showed diagnosis of cytomegalovirus status with high specificity and sensitivity. Researchers catalogued about 150 TCR beta chains as cytomegalovirus-associated. A few chains linked to CMV were shown in vitro to be specific for CMV antigens.

Primers: 60 Vbeta forward and 13 Jbeta reverse. TCRdb's copy holds only in-frame clones and misses some; the assay was immunoSEQ multiplex PCR. The sample holds fewer than 110,000 clones, roughly 71% seen once. Everyone who donated was a healthy bone marrow donor. The clonotype originates from a man aged 50-59 years in good health and CMV-seronegative. The rearrangement joins TRBV9 to TRBJ2-5; D unclear. The material sequenced was PBMCs. CDR3 coding DNA: TGTGCCAGCAGCGTAGACAGCCCCCCAGAGACCCAGTACTTC. Protein product: CASSVDSPPETQYF.